This TCR beta chain originates from a study of cytomegalovirus exposure and HLA in healthy donors. General study results and limits: According to a later analysis, most TCR beta chains associated with CMV appeared HLA-restricted. Analysis was carried out at a later point, and it linked a missense DCLRE1C variant to TCR beta V- and J-gene trimming. Accounts indicate the classifier identified cytomegalovirus status with strong specificity and sensitivity.

As concerns this clone: Its target is not known.

The PCR was carried out with 60 Vbeta primers and 13 Jbeta primers. Sequencing was performed with immunoSEQ multiplex PCR; in TCRdb, only in-frame clones are kept and a portion is missing. The sample has under 200,000 clones, over 80% seen once. The germline V gene encodes CDR1 MGHRA and CDR2 YSYEKL. V shed 4 bases and J shed 1 base, with 20 bases lying between them. This CDR3 contains 17 residues. What was sequenced was PBMCs. This clonotype originated in a girl aged 10 to 17 in good health and CMV-seropositive. The chain has TRBV4-1 and TRBJ2-7; the D gene is possibly TRBD1 (6 bases). Here the CDR3 reads CASSRQVDSGASYEQYF. The CDR3, as DNA: TGCGCCAGCAGCCGCCAAGTAGATTCAGGGGCATCCTACGAGCAGTACTTC.